The 18 T cell receptor beta chains below were found in one sample sequenced in a study of regulatory T cells in long-lasting Graves disease. HTBI primers from iRepertoire and Arm-PCR of CDR3 regions yielded the TCR beta libraries. TCRdb re-called the multiplex PCR reads with MiXCR, one entry per CDR3 protein. This table holds 500,000 or so distinct CDR3 sequences, 15% to 20% found once. Time point described: newly diagnosed GD, antithyroid drugs for less than 3 months. From PBMCs, RNA was extracted and then used to make the TCR library. The same data also contributed to another study, on T cells in Graves' hyperthyroidism and ophthalmopathy.

This material consisted of peripheral blood mononuclear cells (PBMCs), taken at new diagnosis, from a patient treated with antithyroid drugs. All receptors come from a woman aged 35-60 years with Graves disease.

This clonotype was seen many times. This chain links TRBV20-1 with TRBJ2-5; 8 bases align to TRBD2. The CDR3 sequence is 12 residues long. Germline V lookup: CDR1 DFQATT, CDR2 SNEGSKA (reference sequence). V was clipped by 6 bases and J by 4 bases; unmatched bases: 4. CDR3 DNA sequence: TGCAGTGCCTCGACTAGCGCAGAGACCCAGTACTTC. Protein: CSASTSAETQYF.

There are many counts of this clonotype. V is TRBV5-6 and J is TRBJ2-2, with TRBD2 matching over 13 bases. CDR1 is SGHDT and CDR2 is YYEEEE in the germline V gene. The CDR3 consists of 17 residues. With V trimmed by 3 bases and J by 0 bases, 2 bases remained unmatched. The CDR3 DNA sequence: TGTGCCAGCAGCTCGGGACTAGCGGGGACGAACACCGGGGAGCTGTTTTTT. It is translated as CASSSGLAGTNTGELFF.

The V call is TRBV18, the J call TRBJ1-5, with TRBD1 as a possible D gene (6 bases). The CDR3 runs 19 residues. Germline CDR1 is KGHSH and CDR2 is LQKENI. V shed 0 bases and J shed 0 bases, with 18 bases lying between them. CDR3 nucleotides: TGTGCCAGCTCACCACCTGGGCAGGGGATCCCTTATAGCAATCAGCCCCAGCATTTT. Translated: CASSPPGQGIPYSNQPQHF.

The V gene is TRBV5-1, the J gene TRBJ1-1, with D possibly matching TRBD1 (5 bases). This CDR3 region has 15 residues. Trimming removed 0 bases at V and 0 bases at J, with 9 bases between. Germline V CDR1 and CDR2: SGHRS, YFSETQ. CDR3 region: CASSLGDGVNTEAFF. The CDR3 DNA is TGCGCCAGCAGCTTGGGGGACGGGGTGAACACTGAAGCTTTCTTT.

This clonotype was counted between two and nine times. V and J are TRBV7-9 and TRBJ2-3; TRBD2 aligns across 9 bases. Germline loops: CDR1 SEHNR, CDR2 FQNEAQ (reference sequence). This CDR3 has 15 amino acids. V shed 5 bases, J shed 3 bases, and the junction held 6 bases outside the gene matches. The CDR3 spells CASSRSSGVTDTQYF. The CDR3 DNA is TGTGCCAGCAGCCGCTCTAGCGGGGTGACAGATACGCAGTATTTT.

The chain recombines TRBV10-2 with TRBJ1-1; 7 nucleotides agree with TRBD1. After removal of 6 bases from V and 2 bases from J, the junction contained 9 bases not matched to a gene. The CDR3 sequence is 15 residues long. Germline CDR1 is WSHSY and CDR2 is SAAADI. CDR3 sequence: CASRADRVPNTEAFF. CDR3 DNA sequence: TGCGCCAGCAGGGCAGACAGGGTTCCTAACACTGAAGCTTTCTTT.

This clonotype was counted between two and nine times. This chain uses TRBV6-5 with TRBJ1-2, with D possibly TRBD1 on 6 matching bases. Trimming stripped 2 bases from V and 4 bases from J, with 14 bases between. Germline loops: CDR1 MNHEY, CDR2 SVGAGI. This CDR3 is built from 15 residues. DNA for the CDR3: TGTGCCAGCAGTTACCTCAGACAGGCGGGCTATGGCTACACCTTC. Amino acids: CASSYLRQAGYGYTF.

This clonotype occurred many times. The chain combines TRBV9 with TRBJ1-2; no reliable D call. In germline, CDR1 is SGDLS, CDR2 YYNGEE. The CDR3 runs 14 residues. Trimming removed 0 bases from V and 0 bases from J, with 6 bases in between. CDR3 region: CASSVEATNYGYTF. For the CDR3, the DNA is TGTGCCAGCAGCGTAGAGGCCACTAACTATGGCTACACCTTC. Together with reference TRBV9 and TRBJ1-2, the CDR3 gives the full variable domain: DSGVTQTPKHLITATGQRVTLRCSPRSGDLSVYWYQQSLDQGLQFLIQYYNGEERAKGNILERFSAQQFPDLHSELNLSSLELGDSALYFCASSVEATNYGYTFGSGTRLTVV.

The chain employs TRBV5-1 and TRBJ1-5, with 9 nucleotides matching TRBD1. V lost 9 bases to trimming and J lost 4 bases; unmatched junction nucleotides: 2. The length of the CDR3 is 12 residues. Germline V lookup: CDR1 SGHRS, CDR2 YFSETQ. This chain's CDR3 is CAIGQGNQPQHF. Written as DNA, the CDR3 is TGCGCCATAGGACAGGGGAATCAGCCCCAGCATTTT.

Details on this clonotype: Given a much more abundant clone one base away, this may be a read error. The V call is TRBV7-2, the J call TRBJ2-7; tentative D call: TRBD2 (6 bases). The CDR3 contains 15 residues. V lost 0 bases, J lost 7 bases, and 16 bases lay in between. CDR1 SGHTA and CDR2 FQGNSA come from the germline V gene. The chain's CDR3 is CASSLARGVYNEQYF. DNA for the CDR3: TGTGCCAGCAGCTTAGCACGCGGGGTCTACAATGAGCAGTACTTC.

This clonotype has a handful of counts. The chain employs TRBV4-1 and TRBJ1-2, with 9 bases identical to TRBD1. This CDR3 comprises 17 residues. Germline V gene data show CDR1 as MGHRA and CDR2 as YSYEKL. The trim removed 1 base at V and 6 bases at J, leaving 12 bases unmatched. CDR3 region: CASSQAILDRGYDGYTF. DNA for the CDR3: TGCGCCAGCAGCCAAGCTATTCTGGACAGGGGTTACGATGGCTACACCTTC.

This clonotype has a count of ten or more. The rearrangement uses TRBV6-1 and TRBJ2-3, with 8 nucleotides matching TRBD2. This CDR3 has 12 residues. Trimming at V came to 6 bases and at J to 6 bases, leaving 2 bases not matched to a gene. Germline V CDR1 and CDR2: MNHNS, SASEGT. The CDR3 region is CASRSSGDTQYF. CDR3 DNA sequence: TGTGCCAGCAGATCTAGCGGGGATACGCAGTATTTT.

In its sample, this clonotype was seen many times. The rearrangement joins TRBV2 to TRBJ1-2; 8 positions match TRBD1. Germline V gene data show CDR1 as SNHLY and CDR2 as FYNNEI. This CDR3 is 14 amino acids long. Trimming took 7 bases from V and 8 from J; bases not matched to a gene: 12. CDR3 protein: CASTDGRGQKGYTF. The CDR3 DNA is TGTGCCAGCACCGATGGCAGGGGGCAAAAAGGCTACACCTTC.

This clonotype showed up many times. The chain has TRBV20-1 and TRBJ1-1, with D possibly TRBD1 on 6 matching bases. Germline V gene sequence: CDR1 DFQATT, CDR2 SNEGSKA (reference sequence). The V end lost 0 bases, the J end lost 3 bases, and 8 bases lay between the germline ends. CDR3 length equals 13 residues. CDR3 nucleotides: TGCAGTGCTAGAGAGGCAGGGGACACTGAAGCTTTCTTT. Its protein is CSAREAGDTEAFF.

This clonotype was counted ten times or more. V usage is TRBV27 and J usage is TRBJ1-4; no clear D. CDR3 length equals 14 residues. Germline CDR1 is MNHEY and CDR2 is SMNVEV (reference sequence). V shed 1 base and J shed 0 bases, with 3 bases lying between them. This CDR3 reads CASSLLATNEKLFF. The CDR3 region has the DNA TGTGCCAGCAGTTTATTGGCAACTAATGAAAAACTGTTTTTT.

The chain links TRBV4-1 to TRBJ1-5; D is unclear. The germline V and J ends were trimmed by 1 base and 3 bases, with 13 bases remaining between them. Germline lookup yields CDR1 MGHRA and CDR2 YSYEKL. The CDR3 covers 16 residues. CDR3 protein: CASSQVRETDNQPQHF. In nucleotides, the CDR3 is TGCGCCAGCAGCCAAGTGAGGGAGACGGACAATCAGCCCCAGCATTTT.

The sample holds a few counts of this clonotype. The junction departs from the called germline gene at one end, perhaps through a read error. The genes are TRBV2 and TRBJ1-5; no reliable D call. Germline V gene lookup returns CDR1 SNHLY and CDR2 FYNNEI. The CDR3 runs 15 residues. CDR3 in amino acids: CATSARDGVNQPQHF. CDR3 DNA sequence: TGTGCCACCAGTGCTCGCGACGGTGTCAATCAGCCCCAGCATTTT.

There are a few counts of this clonotype. V gene TRBV30 combines with J gene TRBJ2-7; D is perhaps TRBD1 (6 bases). V was clipped by 3 bases and J by 3 bases, with 18 bases between them. In germline, CDR1 is GTSNPN, CDR2 SVGIG (reference sequence). This CDR3 has 15 residues. CDR3 coding DNA: TGTGCCTGGAGCCTGGACAGTCTCGGTCGCTACGAGCAGTACTTC. Translated, it gives CAWSLDSLGRYEQYF.